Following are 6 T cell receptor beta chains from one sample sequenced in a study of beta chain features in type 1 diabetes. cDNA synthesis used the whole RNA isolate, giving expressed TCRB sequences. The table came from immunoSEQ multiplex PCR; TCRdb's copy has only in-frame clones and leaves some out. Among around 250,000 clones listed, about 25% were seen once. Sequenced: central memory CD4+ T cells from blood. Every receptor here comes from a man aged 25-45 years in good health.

The chain's CDR3 is CASSLGGTDYNEQFF. In DNA form, the CDR3 reads TGTGCCAGCAGCTTAGGGGGGACAGACTACAATGAGCAGTTCTTC. This chain joins TRBV7-2 and TRBJ2-1; TRBD1 matches at 7 bases. The ends lost 1 base at V and 3 bases at J; junction bases unmatched: 3. The germline CDR1 and CDR2 sequences are SGHTA and FQGNSA. This CDR3 is built from 15 residues.

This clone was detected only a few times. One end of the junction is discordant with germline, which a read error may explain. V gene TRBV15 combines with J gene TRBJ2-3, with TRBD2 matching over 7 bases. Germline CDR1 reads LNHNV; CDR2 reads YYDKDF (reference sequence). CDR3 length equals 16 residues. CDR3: CAPRRTAGTNSDTQYF. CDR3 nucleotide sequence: TGTGCCCCCAGGAGAACGGCCGGGACTAATTCAGATACGCAGTATTTT.

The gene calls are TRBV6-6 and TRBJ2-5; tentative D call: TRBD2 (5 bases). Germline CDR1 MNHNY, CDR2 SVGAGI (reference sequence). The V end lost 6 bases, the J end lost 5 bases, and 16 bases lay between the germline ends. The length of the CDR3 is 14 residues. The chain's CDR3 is CASRQDLLAETQYF. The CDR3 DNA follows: TGTGCCAGCAGGCAAGACCTCTTAGCGGAGACCCAGTACTTC.

CDR3 in DNA: TGTGCCTGGAGCGGGACCACAGATACGCAGTATTTT. It encodes CAWSGTTDTQYF. The chain employs TRBV30 and TRBJ2-3; perhaps D is TRBD1 or TRBD2 (5 bases each). The CDR3 extends over 12 amino acids. V lost 3 bases and J 2 bases, leaving 6 bases between the germline ends. The germline V gene encodes CDR1 GTSNPN and CDR2 SVGIG (reference sequence).

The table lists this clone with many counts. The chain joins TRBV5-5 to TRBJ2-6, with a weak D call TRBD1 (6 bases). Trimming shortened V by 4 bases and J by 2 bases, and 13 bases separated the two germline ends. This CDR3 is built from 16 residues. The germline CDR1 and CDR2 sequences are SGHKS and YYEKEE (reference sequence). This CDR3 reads CASSPPTGTGANVLTF. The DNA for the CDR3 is TGTGCCAGCAGCCCCCCGACAGGCACTGGGGCCAACGTCCTGACTTTC.

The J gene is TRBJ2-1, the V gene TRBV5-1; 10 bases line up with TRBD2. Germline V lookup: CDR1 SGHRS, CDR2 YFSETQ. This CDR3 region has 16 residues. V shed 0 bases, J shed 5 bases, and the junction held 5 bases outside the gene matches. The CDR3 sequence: CASSLGAGGAHNEQFF. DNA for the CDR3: TGCGCCAGCAGCTTGGGAGCGGGAGGGGCCCACAATGAGCAGTTCTTC.